This section outlines one T cell receptor (beta chain) sequence together with its context. It lacks a known antigen. No much larger clone exists at a distance of one base, and base qualities are not known. This specimen comes from a study of PD-1 blockade in classical Hodgkin lymphoma (dated by TCRdb to 2020 to 2021). About the study as a whole: Nivolumab dosing was 3 mg/kg intravenously every 2 weeks, continuing until either disease progression or unacceptable toxicity. The study used CyTOF and TCR beta sequencing to define a peripheral blood immune signature of response to PD-1 blockade in classical Hodgkin lymphoma.

V gives up 7 bases and J gives up 1 base, and the segment between their germline ends measures 13 bases. The CDR3 starts with the cysteine, ends with the phenylalanine, and has 14 residues. Solely the CDR3 DNA is kept, with 42 bases framed from the first base. CDR1 and CDR2 are drawn from the germline V gene: MNHNS, SASEGT. The sample's time point label, in plain terms: cycle 1 day 1 (C1D1), immediately before nivolumab initiation. Relapse after autologous stem cell transplantation had occurred in all trial patients, and cohorts A, B and C were distinguished by prior brentuximab vedotin exposure. Using a Miltenyi CD4+ T cell isolation kit, CD4+ T cells were purified from thawed PBMCs through magnetic negative selection. A total of fewer than 65 patients with relapsed/refractory classical Hodgkin lymphoma made up the trial cohort, and each patient's best overall response was complete response, partial response or progressive disease. Trial patients were treated with single-agent nivolumab in the multi-cohort phase II CheckMate 205 trial. Best overall response was determined by an independent review committee according to the 2007 International Working Group response criteria. Trial PBMCs were obtained immediately prior to nivolumab initiation (C1D1) and on therapy at cycle 2 day 1 and cycle 4 day 1. After peripheral blood was drawn into 8 mL Vacutainer Cell Preparation Tubes, PBMCs were isolated by centrifugation and then cryopreserved. Purified CD4+ and CD8+ fractions were generated only in cases for which an additional PBMC sample was available. Magnetically labelled cells were depleted on LS columns in a quadroMACS separator, and the flow-through was collected as the purified fraction.

Overall study outcomes, separate from this receptor: The study was restricted to a single clinical trial cohort, and the causes of repertoire differences, possibly disease activity or prior therapy, were left undefined. Lower diversity was observed in patients in whom nivolumab was started less than 1 year after ASCT, and these patients were excluded from later analyses so that confounding by immune reconstitution would be avoided. Baseline diversity similar to that of newly diagnosed patients was observed in trial patients achieving complete response, whereas significantly lower diversity was observed in partial responders and progressors. Baseline TCR diversity was reported to be lower in newly diagnosed patients than in healthy donors and to be lower still in relapsed/refractory patients. A significant rise by C4D1 was seen in CD4+ but not CD8+ TCR diversity (p=0.0027 vs p=0.16), with the rise being most apparent in complete responders (p=0.02).

Genomic DNA was extracted with the Qiagen DNeasy kit from unsorted PBMCs and from negatively selected CD4+ and CD8+ fractions. TCR beta CDR3 regions were amplified by immunoSEQ multiplex PCR using primers annealing to V and J segments. A synthetic immune receptor repertoire was used to minimize amplification bias, and remaining bias was computationally removed after sequencing. Under the source paper's analysis protocol: Repertoire diversity was quantified as the Shannon entropy index using custom Python scripts. Unsorted, CD4+ and CD8+ repertoires were analyzed separately, except for combined analyses in which CD4+ and CD8+ sequences were merged in silico. A clone was considered expanded if an increase in frequency of at least 2-fold after treatment relative to C1D1 was found, and a pseudocount of 0.5 was applied to clones undetected at baseline. Singleton clones were defined as clones with 0 or 1 copy at C1D1, and non-singleton clones were defined as clones with 2 or more copies. Clones expanded in unsorted samples were assigned a CD4+, CD8+ or unknown annotation through matching of protein sequences in sorted samples from the same patient. Wilcoxon tests on paired samples were used to test diversity changes from C1D1 to C4D1. Here the immuneACCESS table is served through TCRdb, limited to in-frame sequences with V and J called. Missing clones are a known gap in these copies; in checked studies unresolved V genes cover under half, and the rest lacks a known reason. The DNA was the basis for D and trimming; V, J and clone size are from that table. Across this sample there are around 23,000 clones, with around 83% seen only once. The ten largest make up about 1.8% of the sample.

The sequence joins TRBV6-1 to TRBJ1-1, with the D gene too uncertain to name. This sample comprised CD4+ T cells from blood, obtained at baseline. The origin of this receptor is a human donor with classical Hodgkin lymphoma. The DNA reads as follows: TGTGCCAGCAATCCCGTCGGGCGGAACACTGAAGCTTTCTTT. The translation is CASNPVGRNTEAFF.